This T cell receptor beta chain stems from a study of T cell responses to AZD1222 COVID-19 vaccine (TCRdb year 2021). Broadly, across the study: TCR sequencing covered some 240 trial participants: 200 to 210 given two doses of AZD1222 and approximately 25 given two doses of MenACWY control vaccine. Enrollment into the trials was organized by age into subgroups of 18-55, 56-69 and 70-plus years, and those subgroups contained approximately 160, 26 and 62 TCR-sequenced participants, respectively.

About this clone: No cognate antigen has been identified for it. There are no base qualities to consult, and no much larger clone falls within one base.

The intended sense of this specimen's time point label: baseline before first vaccination. The treatment or condition label of this sample denotes: meningococcal conjugate vaccine given as trial control. Vaccinee samples were obtained from the UK trials COV001 and COV002, which included a single-blind randomized controlled phase 2/3 trial of AZD1222 (ChAdOx1 nCoV-19) in healthy adults. For TCRbeta chain sequencing, PBMC samples were collected from trial participants at day 0 and at day 28 after the second dose. The CDR3 regions of human TCRbeta chains were analyzed by immunosequencing. The paper's processing steps were these. Repertoire TCRs were checked for matches against a reference library of SARS-CoV-2-specific TCRs that had been generated using the MIRA antigen-specificity platform. Breadth was defined as the fraction of unique TCRs that were SARS-CoV-2-associated. Depth was defined as the fraction of total T cells that were SARS-CoV-2-associated. Using the MIRA data, each spike-specific TCR was mapped to the spike region that the TCR reacts to and placed in a CD4 or CD8 class. Log10-transformed breadth and depth values were compared by one-way ANOVA with Sidak's multiple comparisons tests. Not all clones reach the TCRdb copy of this immuneACCESS table, which keeps in-frame sequences only. Checked studies attribute under half of the gap to unresolved V genes and leave the rest unexplained. Clone size and the V and J calls come from that table; the DNA yielded D and trimming. The sample table records 65,000 to 80,000 clones; around 90% of these occur just once. The top ten constitute roughly 6.8% of the sample.

V sheds 6 bases and J sheds 1 base, leaving 6 bases between their ends. Measured from the cysteine to the phenylalanine, the CDR3 is 12 residues long. CDR3 DNA only is kept here, 36 bases in frame from base 1. General study outcomes and caveats: Because no day 14 peak-response samples were available, the repertoires could be characterized only after the peak T cell response. Participants were mostly white British and included more females than males, and it was suggested by the authors that clonal diversity may have been underestimated. Reportedly, almost half of the unique spike-specific TCRs recognized epitopes lying outside the regions that are mutated in the B.1.351 and B.1.1.7 variants. Conclusions about previously exposed vaccinees were limited because only six AZD1222 recipients were SARS-CoV-2 seropositive at baseline. The whole spike protein was spanned by vaccine-associated CD4 TCRs, and dominant responses were seen in regions 160-218 and 743-854. Spike-specific TCR breadth and depth rose significantly after two AZD1222 doses compared with day 0 and with MenACWY recipients. In the small 56-69-year group, the increase in depth fell short of significance, most likely because of low power.

The sequence was obtained from an adult in good health. The source material was peripheral blood, sampled on day 0 of MenACWY control vaccination. Rearrangement joined TRBV12-3 or TRBV12-4 to TRBJ2-5; the D segment cannot be called with confidence. The CDR3 sequence is CASSPPQETQYF. Here is the DNA: TGTGCCAGCAGCCCTCCCCAAGAGACCCAGTACTTC.